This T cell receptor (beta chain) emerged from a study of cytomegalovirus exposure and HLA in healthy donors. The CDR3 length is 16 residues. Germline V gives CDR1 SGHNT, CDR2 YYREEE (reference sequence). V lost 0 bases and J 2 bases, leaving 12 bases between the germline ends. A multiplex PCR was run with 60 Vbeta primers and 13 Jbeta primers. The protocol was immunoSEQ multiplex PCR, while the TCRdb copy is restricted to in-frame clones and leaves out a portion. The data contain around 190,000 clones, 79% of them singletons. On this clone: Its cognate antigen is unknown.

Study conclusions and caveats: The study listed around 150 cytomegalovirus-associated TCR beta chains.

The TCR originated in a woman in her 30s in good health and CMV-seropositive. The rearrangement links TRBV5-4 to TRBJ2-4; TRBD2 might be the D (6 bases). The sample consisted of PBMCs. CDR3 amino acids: CASSLVPGGTKNIQYF. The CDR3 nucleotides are TGTGCCAGCAGCTTGGTCCCTGGGGGGACCAAAAACATTCAGTACTTC.